Sequencing of this TCR beta chain was carried out in a study of cytomegalovirus exposure and HLA in healthy donors. Whole-study results and caveats: In a later analysis, a genetic analysis reported fewer productive-TCR N-insertions in an Asian-associated ancestry cluster than the cohort average. By a later analysis, the bulk of CMV-associated TCR beta chains appeared HLA-restricted. A later examination showed that TCR association rates differed by HLA locus, with DRB1 most and HLA-C fewest.

The PCR had 60 Vbeta and 13 Jbeta primers. Produced via immunoSEQ multiplex PCR; TCRdb's table is partial and in-frame only. The data hold 250,000 or so clones, with around 90% observed a single time. V lost 10 bases to trimming and J lost 5 bases; unmatched junction nucleotides: 8. Germline V gives CDR1 MNHNS, CDR2 SASEGT. This CDR3 is built from 14 residues. This clone was seen more than once but under ten times. Its antigen remains unidentified. The receptor comes from a girl between 2 and 10 years old in good health and CMV-seronegative. The chain links TRBV6-1 to TRBJ2-1; 10 bases line up with TRBD2. The sequenced sample consisted of PBMCs. The CDR3 region is CAIKPGLANNEQFF. DNA of the CDR3: TGTGCCATAAAACCGGGACTAGCGAACAATGAGCAGTTCTTC.